This T cell receptor beta chain was recorded in a study of cytomegalovirus exposure and HLA in healthy donors. This clone showed up just a few times. Its antigen remains unidentified. Trimming stripped 5 bases from V and 0 bases from J, with 13 bases between. Germline-derived CDR1 and CDR2 are SQVTM and ANQGSEA. The CDR3 covers 14 residues. The primer mix had 60 Vbeta and 13 Jbeta primers. The repertoire was sequenced with immunoSEQ multiplex PCR; TCRdb's copy has only in-frame clones and lacks some. The sample includes 110,000 or so clones, over 12% seen only once; the top ten take roughly 0.8%. General study points: Researchers reported that a few CMV-associated chains were confirmed in vitro as CMV antigen-specific.

This chain links TRBV29-1 with TRBJ1-1, with a tentative D call TRBD1 (5 bases). Specimen: PBMCs. This clonotype originated in a female donor in good health and CMV-seronegative. The CDR3 sequence is CSVRGGHMNTEAFF. The CDR3 DNA sequence: TGCAGCGTTCGGGGAGGACATATGAACACTGAAGCTTTCTTT.